Presented here are 18 T cell receptor beta chains from one specimen sequenced in a study of blood T cell repertoires in COVID-19 (dated by TCRdb to about 2020). The library relied on the immunoSEQ multiplex PCR assay. This immuneACCESS table, as held by TCRdb, lists in-frame sequences with V and J called but not all clones. Of the missing ones, under half trace to an unresolved V gene in checked studies; the others have no known cause. The sample yields about 88,000 clones; about 83% were counted once. The top ten clones comprise 13% to 15% of the sample. The sequenced material came from peripheral blood. The receptor set was obtained from a woman in her seventies with acute or convalescent COVID-19.

This sequence joins TRBV5-4 and TRBJ1-2; D is unresolved. The CDR3 is 16 amino acids. Trimming shortened V by 0 bases and J by 4 bases, and 16 bases separated the two germline ends. CDR1 and CDR2 from the germline V gene are SGHNT and YYREEE (reference sequence). The CDR3 region is CASSLGLTETLYGYTF. CDR3 nucleotide sequence: TGTGCCAGCAGCTTGGGGCTGACGGAGACCCTCTATGGCTACACCTTC.

The chain uses TRBV14 and TRBJ1-2; D may be TRBD1 (6 bases). CDR3 size: 14 residues. In germline, CDR1 is SGHDN, CDR2 FVKESK. With 5 bases removed from V and 2 bases from J, the gap between germline ends came to 12 bases. CDR3 DNA sequence: TGTGCCAGCAGCAGCACAGGGACGAACTATGGCTACACCTTC. Its translation is CASSSTGTNYGYTF.

This chain joins TRBV28 and TRBJ1-5, with TRBD1 as a possible D gene (6 bases). Germline values: CDR1 MDHEN, CDR2 SYDVKM. This CDR3 region has 14 residues. The ends were cut back, 6 bases at V and 4 bases at J, with 13 bases in the middle. Here the CDR3 DNA reads TGTGCCAGCAGGTTACAGGGCCCGAATCAGCCCCAGCATTTT. Translated, it gives CASRLQGPNQPQHF.

For this clone: This same CDR3 is encoded by further DNA sequences in the sample. The genes are TRBV28 and TRBJ1-2; D not certain. The CDR3 loop spans 13 amino acids. Germline values: CDR1 MDHEN, CDR2 SYDVKM. V lost 2 bases and J lost 2, with 6 bases in between. CDR3 amino acids: CASSLHRNYGYTF. The CDR3 nucleotides read TGTGCCAGCAGTTTACACAGAAACTATGGCTACACCTTC.

The J gene is TRBJ2-1, the V gene TRBV11-3, with a tentative D call TRBD2 (5 bases). Germline CDR1 and CDR2: SGHNT and YENEEA. This CDR3 spans 14 amino acids. Trimming took off 8 bases at V and 7 bases at J, with 18 bases between the two ends. The CDR3 spells CASLAGLSGNEQFF. The CDR3 region has the DNA TGTGCCAGCTTGGCGGGCCTGAGTGGGAATGAGCAGTTCTTC.

V and J are TRBV2 and TRBJ1-4, with 8 bases fitting TRBD1. The V gene's germline CDR1 is SNHLY and CDR2 FYNNEI. This CDR3 has 15 amino acids. V shed 6 bases and J 5 bases; nucleotides not matched to a gene: 8. The CDR3 DNA sequence: TGTGCCAGCAGAGCACAGGGGGGGTTAAATGAAAAACTGTTTTTT. It yields the protein CASRAQGGLNEKLFF.

V gene TRBV24-1 combines with J gene TRBJ2-1; D not resolved. In germline, CDR1 is KGHDR, CDR2 SFDVKD. Trimming cost V 4 bases and J 3 bases, with 15 bases left between them. CDR3 length: 16 residues. CDR3 residues: CATSDAVVAGYNEQFF. The CDR3 DNA reads TGTGCCACCAGTGACGCCGTGGTAGCCGGCTACAATGAGCAGTTCTTC.

The rearrangement links TRBV5-1 to TRBJ2-2; 7 bases match TRBD2. The CDR3 is made up of 16 amino acids. V shed 0 bases and J 1 base; nucleotides not matched to a gene: 3. Germline V gene sequence: CDR1 SGHRS, CDR2 YFSETQ. The CDR3 region is CASSLGSSGNTGELFF. As DNA, the CDR3 is TGCGCCAGCAGCTTGGGGTCTAGCGGGAACACCGGGGAGCTGTTTTTT.

The chain is built from TRBV9 and TRBJ1-2; D is perhaps TRBD1 (6 bases). V was trimmed by 3 bases and J by 8 bases, leaving 20 bases between them. The CDR3 spans 15 residues. Germline CDR1 and CDR2: SGDLS and YYNGEE. The CDR3 here is CASSAAGAGAGGYTF. DNA for the CDR3: TGTGCCAGCAGCGCCGCCGGGGCGGGGGCGGGAGGCTACACCTTC.

This chain uses TRBV5-1 with TRBJ1-5; perhaps TRBD1 as D (6 bases). The CDR3 covers 14 residues. Germline CDR1 and CDR2: SGHRS and YFSETQ. Trimming took off 3 bases at V and 3 bases at J, with 10 bases between the two ends. CDR3 amino acids: CASSSGQPNQPQHF. DNA of the CDR3: TGCGCCAGCAGCTCCGGACAGCCCAATCAGCCCCAGCATTTT. Variable domain in full (rest from reference TRBV5-1 and TRBJ1-5): KAGVTQTPRYLIKTRGQQVTLSCSPISGHRSVSWYQQTPGQGLQFLFEYFSETQRNKGNFPGRFSGRQFSNSRSEMNVSTLELGDSALYLCASSSGQPNQPQHFGDGTRLSIL.

This chain links TRBV30 with TRBJ2-7; a possible D gene is TRBD1 (5 bases). V lost 3 bases and J 0 bases, leaving 9 bases between the germline ends. Germline CDR1 is GTSNPN and CDR2 is SVGIG (reference sequence). This CDR3 contains 13 residues. The DNA of the CDR3 is TGTGCCTGGAGCCCAGGGATCTCCTACGAGCAGTACGTC. Amino acids: CAWSPGISYEQYV.

This chain joins TRBV7-6 and TRBJ2-2; the match to TRBD1 covers 9 bases. CDR1 and CDR2 from the germline V gene are SGHVS and FNYEAQ. The CDR3 consists of 17 residues. The trim removed 2 bases at V and 4 bases at J, leaving 8 bases unmatched. CDR3 region: CASSLTGQGQGTGELFF. The CDR3 DNA follows: TGTGCCAGCAGCTTAACGGGGCAGGGACAGGGCACCGGGGAGCTGTTTTTT. The variable domain in full, with the rest retrieved from reference TRBV7-6 and TRBJ2-2, is GAGVSQSPRYKVTKRGQDVALRCDPISGHVSLYWYRQALGQGPEFLTYFNYEAQQDKSGLPNDRFSAERPEGSISTLTIQRTEQRDSAMYRCASSLTGQGQGTGELFFGEGSRLTVL.

This chain joins TRBV3-1 (or the pseudogene TRBV3-2) and TRBJ1-1; D might be TRBD1 (5 bases). The germline V gene encodes CDR1 LGHDT and CDR2 YNNKEL (reference sequence). The CDR3 is made up of 14 amino acids. Trimming removed 0 bases from V and 4 bases from J, with 9 bases in between. Here the CDR3 reads CASSQEGGITEAFF. The CDR3 nucleotides read TGTGCCAGCAGCCAAGAGGGGGGGATCACTGAAGCTTTCTTT.

The chain links TRBV5-4 to TRBJ2-6; 10 nucleotides line up with TRBD2. The CDR3 loop spans 15 amino acids. Per germline, CDR1 SGHNT and CDR2 YYREEE (reference sequence). V shed 9 bases and J 4 bases; nucleotides not matched to a gene: 7. CDR3 loop: CATTAGGSGANVLTF. DNA for the CDR3: TGTGCCACCACAGCGGGGGGGTCCGGGGCCAACGTCCTGACTTTC.

V gene TRBV6-6 combines with J gene TRBJ1-2, with D perhaps matching TRBD1 (5 bases). The CDR3 runs 13 residues. The germline V and J ends were trimmed by 6 bases and 4 bases, with 12 bases remaining between them. From germline, CDR1 is MNHNY and CDR2 SVGAGI (reference sequence). CDR3 residues: CASSSQGLYGYTF. Written as DNA, the CDR3 is TGTGCCAGCAGCTCTCAGGGCCTCTATGGCTACACCTTC.

This chain links TRBV4-3 with TRBJ2-6; D is possibly TRBD2 (6 bases). Trimming removed 0 bases at V and 4 bases at J, with 16 bases between. The CDR3 contains 18 residues. The germline gives CDR1 LGHNA, CDR2 YSLEER. CDR3 DNA: TGCGCCAGCAGCCAAGATGCGGGGACGGGGCGAGGGGCCAACGTCCTGACTTTC. This encodes CASSQDAGTGRGANVLTF.

This chain connects TRBV7-9 to TRBJ2-7; tentative D call: TRBD1 (6 bases). The CDR3 is 12 residues long. CDR1 is SEHNR and CDR2 is FQNEAQ in the germline V gene (reference sequence). V was trimmed by 5 bases and J by 10 bases, leaving 15 bases between them. The DNA of the CDR3 is TGTGCCAGCAGCCAGGACAGTAGCCTACAGTACGTC. Translated, it gives CASSQDSSLQYV.

This chain connects TRBV7-2 to TRBJ2-7, with 8 bases lining up with TRBD2. Trimming at V came to 3 bases and at J to 7 bases, leaving 8 bases not matched to a gene. Per germline, CDR1 SGHTA and CDR2 FQGNSA. The CDR3 has 14 amino acids. The CDR3 DNA reads TGTGCCAGCAGCTTGCTGGGACTAGTGGGGGAGCAGTACGTC. Translation gives CASSLLGLVGEQYV.